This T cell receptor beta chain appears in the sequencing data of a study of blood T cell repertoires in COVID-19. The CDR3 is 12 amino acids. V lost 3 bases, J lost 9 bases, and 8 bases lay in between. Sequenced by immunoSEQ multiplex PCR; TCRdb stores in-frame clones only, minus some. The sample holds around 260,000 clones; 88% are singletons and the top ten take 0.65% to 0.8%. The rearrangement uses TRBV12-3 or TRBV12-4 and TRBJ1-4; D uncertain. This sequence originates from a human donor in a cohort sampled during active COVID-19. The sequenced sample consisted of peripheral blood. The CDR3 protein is CASSLRSQKLFF. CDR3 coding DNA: TGTGCCAGCAGTTTGCGTAGTCAAAAACTGTTTTTT.